This TCR beta chain was identified during a study of blood T cell repertoires in COVID-19 (dated by TCRdb to the early 2020s). Regarding the complete study: The collaborator samples originated in the United States, Italy and Spain and spanned the acute and convalescent phases of COVID-19. The material from the prospective study consisted of cDNA or gDNA derived from T cells, B-cell-depleted T cells, or PBMCs. Subjects who had been exposed to COVID-19, were actively infected with it, or had recovered from it provided the deeply sampled blood TCRbeta repertoires that made up the dataset. A freely available public database, intended as a resource for researchers studying the immune response to SARS-CoV-2, is where the repertoires were released. Samples were obtained from the ongoing ImmuneRACE study (first 160 participants) and from 1,254 subjects provided by 6 global collaborators. Nearly every sample came with metadata listing a de-identified subject ID, COVID-19 status, age in years and sex. HLA class I and class II types, where available, came from metadata supplied by the sample provider rather than from assay-based typing. General conclusions and limits of the study: The quantity of clinical and demographic metadata differed by source and by participant and was supplied without curation.

The immunoSEQ Assay, a bias-controlled multiplex PCR, was used to amplify TCRbeta CDR3 regions from genomic DNA. Per the authors' processing: Nucleated cell counts per sample were estimated from amplification of reference gene primers within the assay. To quantify the absolute abundance of each unique TCRbeta CDR3 rearrangement, sequence reads were collapsed and filtered. For each sample, productive Simpson clonality was calculated as the square root of Simpson's diversity index across productive rearrangements. The immuneACCESS repertoire file appears here via TCRdb, limited to in-frame rearrangements. These files lack a portion of the clones; in checked studies, under half of the deficit traces to unresolved V genes, and the cause of the others is not known. V and J calls and clone size are as listed in that table; D and trimming were resolved from the DNA. Counted in this sample were roughly 42,000 clones; approximately 85% of them appeared once. Clones ranked in the top ten supply 12% of the sample.

Note on this clone: The target of this receptor is not known. No base-level quality is on record; no much larger clone is a single base apart.

CDR1 MDHEN and CDR2 SYDVKM are derived from the germline V gene. V is reduced by 6 bases and J by 4 bases, leaving a spacing of 13 bases between them. The CDR3, from cysteine to phenylalanine, totals 14 residues. The read is trimmed to its CDR3 DNA, 42 bases read in frame from base 1. Whole blood was collected in K2EDTA tubes by collaborating institutions according to the institutions' own protocols. For TCRbeta analysis, collaborators shipped samples as frozen whole blood, isolated PBMCs, or DNA extracted from either of those sample types. The receptor chain draws on TRBV28 and TRBJ1-3; the D gene assignment is ambiguous. The sample was peripheral blood. The clonotype originates from a human donor in a cohort sampled during active COVID-19. The CDR3 region has the sequence CASRRARVGNTIYF. The DNA sequence follows: TGTGCCAGCAGACGGGCGCGGGTAGGAAACACCATATATTTT.